Below, 6 T cell receptor beta chains from the same sample are listed, as sequenced in a study of T cells after yellow fever vaccination. TCRdb recomputed calls from the 5' RACE reads with MiXCR, one row per CDR3 protein. The sample includes approximately 350,000 distinct CDR3 sequences, around a tenth of them seen just once. The input for sequencing was PBMCs, taken on the day of the first yellow fever vaccination. These receptors all come from a young man who received the YFV17D yellow fever vaccine.

The chain couples TRBV4-2 to TRBJ1-4; D gene ambiguous. V lost 4 bases and J lost 4, with 7 bases in between. The V gene's germline CDR1 is LGHNA and CDR2 YNFKEQ. The CDR3 runs 13 residues. Written as DNA, the CDR3 is TGTGCCAGCAGCCCTCGGGGTAATGAAAAACTGTTTTTT. As protein: CASSPRGNEKLFF.

The rearrangement uses TRBV29-1 and TRBJ2-3; D gene unclear. Deletions cut 7 bases from V and 1 base from J, with 6 bases between. The germline V gene has CDR1 SQVTM and CDR2 ANQGSEA. The CDR3 spans 11 residues. This chain's CDR3 is CSGRGTDTQYF. DNA for the CDR3: TGCAGCGGGAGAGGCACAGATACGCAGTATTTT.

This clonotype was seen many times. J is TRBJ2-7 and V is TRBV6-1; D call uncertain. The V end was cut by 6 bases, the J end by 0 bases, with 9 bases between. Looked up from germline, CDR1 is MNHNS and CDR2 is SASEGT. The CDR3 runs 13 residues. CDR3 in DNA: TGTGCCAGCAGGAAGAGAAGCTCCTACGAGCAGTACGTC. It encodes CASRKRSSYEQYV.

This clonotype turned up a few times. The chain carries TRBV4-3 and TRBJ2-3; 7 positions agree with TRBD2. Trimming cost V 3 bases and J 0 bases; bases outside gene matches: 12. The germline V gene has CDR1 LGHNA and CDR2 YSLEER. CDR3 length: 18 amino acids. In DNA, the CDR3 is TGCGCCAGCAGCCAGGATCTCAAAAGCGGGGTTAGCACAGATACGCAGTATTTT. Translation gives CASSQDLKSGVSTDTQYF.

This clonotype was counted only a few times. V and J are TRBV2 and TRBJ1-1; TRBD1 aligns across 7 bases. The CDR3 is 13 residues long. Germline CDR1 and CDR2: SNHLY and FYNNEI. Germline trimming cut 11 bases from V and 1 base from J; bases unmatched to any gene: 7. The DNA of the CDR3 is TGTGCCCTATCTAAGGGGGCGAACACTGAAGCTTTCTTT. Its protein product is CALSKGANTEAFF.

This clonotype was detected only a few times. CDR3 sequence (DNA): TGCGCCAGCAGGCCCGGGGGGGCCAACGTCCTGACTTTC. Protein sequence: CASRPGGANVLTF. This chain uses TRBV5-1 with TRBJ2-6; D unresolved. From germline, CDR1 is SGHRS and CDR2 YFSETQ. There are 13 residues in the CDR3. Trimming shortened V by 5 bases and J by 4 bases, and 7 bases separated the two germline ends.